The 29 T cell receptor beta chains below come from one sample, sequenced in a study of shared clonotypes between healthy human individuals. Only in-frame clones appear in the TCRdb table, and some are missing; sequencing was by immunoSEQ multiplex PCR. The repertoire holds 330,000 or so clones, with roughly 70% as singletons. The specimen was memory CD4+ T cells sorted from blood. As for subset: CD45RA-negative fraction. The receptors were gathered from a man younger than 40 in good health.

This clone was recorded only once. J is TRBJ1-1 and V is TRBV28; D not resolved. This CDR3 is built from 12 residues. The ends were cut back, 1 base at V and 2 bases at J, with 2 bases in the middle. From germline, CDR1 is MDHEN and CDR2 SYDVKM. The CDR3 bases are TGTGCCAGCAGTTTATCCAACACTGAAGCTTTCTTT. Its translation is CASSLSNTEAFF.

V gene TRBV5-1 combines with J gene TRBJ1-4, with TRBD1 matching over 7 bases. V lost 1 base and J lost 7; bases outside the gene matches: 4. Germline V gene lookup returns CDR1 SGHRS and CDR2 YFSETQ. This CDR3 spans 14 amino acids. CDR3 amino acids: CASSLTQGGEKLFF. DNA for the CDR3: TGCGCCAGCAGCTTGACGCAGGGGGGTGAAAAACTGTTTTTT. The full variable domain, rest sourced from reference TRBV5-1 and TRBJ1-4, is KAGVTQTPRYLIKTRGQQVTLSCSPISGHRSVSWYQQTPGQGLQFLFEYFSETQRNKGNFPGRFSGRQFSNSRSEMNVSTLELGDSALYLCASSLTQGGEKLFFGSGTQLSVL.

The chain is built from TRBV19 and TRBJ2-1; 8 bases fit TRBD2. This CDR3 region has 17 residues. Per germline, CDR1 LNHDA and CDR2 SQIVND (reference sequence). Losses at the gene ends were 0 bases for V and 4 bases for J; bases not matched to a gene: 8. The CDR3 DNA reads as TGTGCCAGTAGTATAGATCCCCGGGGACTAGTATACAATGAGCAGTTCTTC. Its translation: CASSIDPRGLVYNEQFF.

This CDR3 reads CASSTGGSYNEQFF. In DNA, the CDR3 is TGTGCCAGCAGCACAGGGGGCTCCTACAATGAGCAGTTCTTC. This sequence joins TRBV11-3 and TRBJ2-1, with 8 bases lining up with TRBD1. The CDR3 is made up of 14 amino acids. Germline V gene lookup returns CDR1 SGHNT and CDR2 YENEEA. Trimming took 5 bases from V and 0 from J; bases not matched to a gene: 0.

This sequence joins TRBV7-2 and TRBJ1-2, with D perhaps TRBD1 (5 bases). Germline V gene data show CDR1 as SGHTA and CDR2 as FQGNSA. V shed 5 bases and J shed 3 bases, with 10 bases lying between them. This CDR3 is built from 13 residues. The CDR3 nucleotides read TGTGCCAGCAGCCGGGACCGAGACTATGGCTACACCTTC. Translating gives CASSRDRDYGYTF.

DNA of the CDR3: TGTGCCAGCAGTGAGTGGCGGGACACAGATACGCAGTATTTT. Its protein product is CASSEWRDTDTQYF. The genes are TRBV6-4 and TRBJ2-3, with TRBD2 as a possible D gene (6 bases). The germline V gene has CDR1 MRHNA and CDR2 SNTAGT. CDR3 length: 14 amino acids. The germline V and J ends were trimmed by 3 bases and 2 bases, with 9 bases remaining between them.

V usage is TRBV11-2 and J usage is TRBJ2-1; TRBD2 is a possible D gene (6 bases). The CDR3 loop spans 16 amino acids. Trimming removed 8 bases at V and 1 base at J, with 18 bases between. Germline V gene data show CDR1 as SGHAT and CDR2 as FQNNGV. For the CDR3, the DNA is TGTGCCAGCCTCCGAATACGGGGGAGTTCCTACAATGAGCAGTTCTTC. Translated, it gives CASLRIRGSSYNEQFF. Full variable domain (remainder filled in from reference TRBV11-2 and TRBJ2-1): EAGVAQSPRYKIIEKRQSVAFWCNPISGHATLYWYQQILGQGPKLLIQFQNNGVVDDSQLPKDRFSAERLKGVDSTLKIQPAKLEDSAVYLCASLRIRGSSYNEQFFGPGTRLTVL.

This chain's CDR3 is CASSFQRGRVDEQFF. The DNA for the CDR3 is TGTGCCAGTAGTTTTCAGCGGGGAAGGGTCGATGAGCAGTTCTTC. V is TRBV19 and J is TRBJ2-1, with TRBD2 matching 7 bases. The CDR3 has 15 amino acids. The germline V gene has CDR1 LNHDA and CDR2 SQIVND (reference sequence). V dropped 5 bases and J dropped 8; count of bases not matched to a gene: 12.

CDR3 nucleotide sequence: TGTGCCAGCAGCCCTCCCGGGGGTCCAGGGGAAAAACTGTTTTTT. Amino acid sequence: CASSPPGGPGEKLFF. The chain couples TRBV28 to TRBJ1-4; D possibly corresponds to TRBD1 (5 bases). V lost 6 bases, J lost 8 bases, and 19 bases lay in between. The CDR3 runs to 15 residues. Germline CDR1 MDHEN, CDR2 SYDVKM.

The chain uses TRBV5-4 and TRBJ2-3, with TRBD2 matching over 12 bases. The CDR3 has 20 amino acids. V trimming: 2 bases; J trimming: 3 bases; junction bases outside the gene matches: 16. From germline, CDR1 is SGHNT and CDR2 YYREEE (reference sequence). CDR3 loop: CASSFRYRLAGARRTDTQYF. Here the CDR3 DNA reads TGTGCCAGCAGCTTCCGTTATCGACTAGCGGGAGCCCGAAGGACAGATACGCAGTATTTT.

This clone was observed a handful of times. The sample holds other DNA sequences that translate to the same CDR3. The chain combines TRBV10-1 with TRBJ2-1; 9 bases agree with TRBD1. The V segment lost 2 bases and the J segment 14 bases; nucleotides outside the gene matches: 4. The germline gives CDR1 WNHNN, CDR2 SYGVQD (reference sequence). This CDR3 is 12 amino acids long. This chain's CDR3 is CASSEPGQGKFF. DNA of the CDR3: TGCGCCAGCAGTGAGCCGGGACAGGGAAAGTTCTTC.

This rearrangement joins TRBV14 to TRBJ2-7; D unclear. V lost 1 base to trimming and J lost 4 bases, with 11 bases between them. This CDR3 spans 14 amino acids. CDR1 SGHDN and CDR2 FVKESK come from the germline V gene. CDR3 sequence reads: CASSQGKWLYEQYF. The DNA of the CDR3 is TGTGCCAGCAGCCAAGGAAAGTGGCTTTACGAGCAGTACTTC.

This clone was seen ten or more times. Other DNA sequences in this sample translate to the same CDR3. The V and J genes are TRBV2 and TRBJ2-1; 11 nucleotides match TRBD2. CDR3 length: 15 amino acids. Germline V gene sequence: CDR1 SNHLY, CDR2 FYNNEI. The V and J ends lost 4 bases and 3 bases, in that order; junction bases with no gene match: 2. The CDR3 DNA is TGTGCCAGCAGTGCAGGACTAGCGGGCTACAATGAGCAGTTCTTC. Amino acids: CASSAGLAGYNEQFF.

The table lists this clone with a count of one. The chain employs TRBV5-1 and TRBJ2-5, with 8 bases fitting TRBD1. This CDR3 has 16 amino acids. Trimming cost V 4 bases and J 4 bases; bases outside gene matches: 12. The germline CDR1 and CDR2 sequences are SGHRS and YFSETQ. The DNA of the CDR3 is TGCGCCAGCAGCCCGGGGGCAGGGGGCGCGGTAGAGACCCAGTACTTC. This codes for CASSPGAGGAVETQYF.

The chain has TRBV19 and TRBJ1-1; TRBD1 is a possible D gene (5 bases). Trimming shortened V by 7 bases and J by 7 bases, and 13 bases separated the two germline ends. The germline gives CDR1 LNHDA, CDR2 SQIVND (reference sequence). This CDR3 has 12 residues. The CDR3 DNA follows: TGTGCCAGTATCCTCCCCACAGGTGAAGCTTTCTTT. Protein: CASILPTGEAFF.

This chain connects TRBV14 to TRBJ1-2, with D hard to call. V gave up 2 bases and J gave up 8 bases, with 9 bases separating them. CDR3 size: 12 residues. Germline assignment: CDR1 SGHDN and CDR2 FVKESK. CDR3 in amino acids: CASSQTVGGYTF. For the CDR3, the DNA is TGTGCCAGCAGCCAAACAGTCGGCGGCTACACCTTC.

The chain carries TRBV9 and TRBJ2-3; no clear D gene. CDR3 length: 14 residues. V was clipped by 3 bases and J by 5 bases, with 13 bases between them. CDR1 SGDLS and CDR2 YYNGEE come from the germline V gene. This chain's CDR3 is CASSATTRQDTQYF. In DNA, the CDR3 is TGTGCCAGCAGCGCTACCACAAGGCAAGATACGCAGTATTTT. The whole variable domain, remainder taken from reference TRBV9 and TRBJ2-3, is DSGVTQTPKHLITATGQRVTLRCSPRSGDLSVYWYQQSLDQGLQFLIQYYNGEERAKGNILERFSAQQFPDLHSELNLSSLELGDSALYFCASSATTRQDTQYFGPGTRLTVL.

The chain has TRBV6-6 and TRBJ1-1; TRBD1 is a possible D gene (6 bases). The germline V and J ends were trimmed by 2 bases and 5 bases, with 15 bases remaining between them. The CDR3 totals 15 residues. Germline CDR1 MNHNY, CDR2 SVGAGI (reference sequence). Here the CDR3 reads CASSYGKQGGTEAFF. Written as DNA, the CDR3 is TGTGCCAGCAGTTACGGTAAACAGGGAGGGACTGAAGCTTTCTTT.

The gene calls are TRBV6-6 and TRBJ1-3, with a tentative D call TRBD1 (5 bases). Germline V gene lookup returns CDR1 MNHNY and CDR2 SVGAGI (reference sequence). V was pared by 6 bases and J by 3 bases, with 15 bases between. The CDR3 totals 15 residues. CDR3 sequence reads: CASRSDSAFGNTIYF. The CDR3 DNA reads as TGTGCCAGCAGATCTGACAGCGCCTTTGGAAACACCATATATTTT.

The rearrangement links TRBV18 to TRBJ2-1; no definite D call. CDR1 is KGHSH and CDR2 is LQKENI in the germline V gene. The CDR3 runs to 13 residues. V was shortened by 2 bases and J by 6 bases, with 8 bases between the two germline ends. CDR3: CASSPSQTNEQFF. CDR3 coding DNA: TGTGCCAGCTCACCATCACAGACCAATGAGCAGTTCTTC. Full variable domain (remainder filled in from reference TRBV18 and TRBJ2-1): NAGVMQNPRHLVRRRGQEARLRCSPMKGHSHVYWYRQLPEEGLKFMVYLQKENIIDESGMPKERFSAEFPKEGPSILRIQQVVRGDSAAYFCASSPSQTNEQFFGPGTRLTVL.

The chain uses TRBV5-8 and TRBJ2-2; TRBD2 is a possible D gene (6 bases). This CDR3 is 16 amino acids long. Trimming removed 4 bases from V and 7 bases from J, with 20 bases in between. The germline gives CDR1 SGHTS, CDR2 YDEGEE. The CDR3 bases are TGTGCCAGCAGCCTAGCTGGCGGGACGTTCAACGGGGAGCTGTTTTTT. Translated: CASSLAGGTFNGELFF.

The count of this clone is one. This sequence joins TRBV11-2 and TRBJ2-3; perhaps TRBD2 as D (6 bases). The V gene's germline CDR1 is SGHAT and CDR2 FQNNGV. V was shortened by 1 base and J by 9 bases, with 8 bases between the two germline ends. CDR3 length equals 12 residues. CDR3 region: CASSLAGDTQYF. The CDR3 bases are TGTGCCAGCAGCTTAGCGGGGGACACGCAGTATTTT.

This chain links TRBV5-4 with TRBJ1-1; D unresolved. The CDR3 is 14 residues long. The V end lost 1 base, the J end lost 0 bases, and 7 bases lay between the germline ends. Germline CDR1 and CDR2: SGHNT and YYREEE (reference sequence). This chain's CDR3 is CASSLPDLNTEAFF. CDR3 bases: TGTGCCAGCAGCTTGCCAGATTTGAACACTGAAGCTTTCTTT.

CDR3 loop: CASSLVVPPVSDTQYF. The CDR3 DNA sequence: TGCGCCAGCAGCTTGGTGGTCCCCCCCGTGTCGGATACGCAGTATTTT. The V and J genes are TRBV5-1 and TRBJ2-3; D remains unclear. CDR1 and CDR2 from the germline V gene are SGHRS and YFSETQ. With 0 bases removed from V and 6 bases from J, the gap between germline ends came to 17 bases. This CDR3 has 16 amino acids.

As DNA, the CDR3 is TGCAGCGTTATAGGAAGAAAAAACACCGGGGAGCTGTTTTTT. Its protein product is CSVIGRKNTGELFF. V and J are TRBV29-1 and TRBJ2-2; no clear D. Per germline, CDR1 SQVTM and CDR2 ANQGSEA. Trimming took 5 bases from V and 2 from J, leaving 12 bases between them. This CDR3 is 14 amino acids long.

This clone has a single count. The chain recombines TRBV29-1 with TRBJ1-4, with no clear D. V was shortened by 5 bases and J by 4 bases, with 11 bases between the two germline ends. The CDR3 has 13 residues. Germline V CDR1 and CDR2: SQVTM, ANQGSEA. CDR3 amino acids: CSVSFRINEKLFF. CDR3 nucleotide sequence: TGCAGCGTTTCGTTCCGAATTAATGAAAAACTGTTTTTT.

Notes on this clone: This sample also contains other DNA sequences that code for the same CDR3. The gene calls are TRBV5-4 and TRBJ2-7, with TRBD1 identical over 10 bases. The CDR3 consists of 15 residues. Trimming cost V 0 bases and J 4 bases; bases outside gene matches: 4. Germline CDR1 reads SGHNT; CDR2 reads YYREEE (reference sequence). The CDR3 protein is CASSLGGQGVYEQYF. DNA for the CDR3: TGTGCCAGCAGCTTGGGTGGACAGGGGGTGTACGAGCAGTACTTC.

As regards this clone: A much larger clone differs by one base, so this may be a read error. V and J are TRBV5-1 and TRBJ2-7; D ambiguous. The germline V and J ends were trimmed by 0 bases and 9 bases, with 13 bases remaining between them. The length of the CDR3 is 13 residues. Germline values: CDR1 SGHRS, CDR2 YFSETQ. CDR3 in amino acids: CASSLDHLFGQYF. The CDR3 DNA sequence: TGCGCCAGCAGCTTGGACCACCTCTTTGGGCAGTACTTC.

A note on this clone: The identical CDR3 is also encoded by other nucleotide sequences in the sample. The chain is built from TRBV5-5 and TRBJ2-5; D might be TRBD1 or TRBD2, each matching 6 bases. Germline V lookup: CDR1 SGHKS, CDR2 YYEKEE (reference sequence). The CDR3 has 14 amino acids. The V end was cut by 4 bases, the J end by 5 bases, with 15 bases between. In DNA form, the CDR3 reads TGTGCCAGCAGCCGGGGGCTAGTGGGTGAGACCCAGTACTTC. This codes for CASSRGLVGETQYF. Variable domain in full (rest from reference TRBV5-5 and TRBJ2-5): DAGVTQSPTHLIKTRGQQVTLRCSPISGHKSVSWYQQVLGQGPQFIFQYYEKEERGRGNFPDRFSARQFPNYSSELNVNALLLGDSALYLCASSRGLVGETQYFGPGTRLLVL.